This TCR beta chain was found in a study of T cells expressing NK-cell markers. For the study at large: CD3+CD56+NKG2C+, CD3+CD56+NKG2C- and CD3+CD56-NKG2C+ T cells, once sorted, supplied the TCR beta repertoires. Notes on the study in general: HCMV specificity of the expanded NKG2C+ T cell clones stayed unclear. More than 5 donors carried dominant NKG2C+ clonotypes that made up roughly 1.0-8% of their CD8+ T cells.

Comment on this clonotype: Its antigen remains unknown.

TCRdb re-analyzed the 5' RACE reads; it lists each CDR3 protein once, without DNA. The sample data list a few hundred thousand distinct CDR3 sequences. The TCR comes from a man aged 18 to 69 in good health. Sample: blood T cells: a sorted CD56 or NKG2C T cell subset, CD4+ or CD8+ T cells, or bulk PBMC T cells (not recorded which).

The CDR3 region is CASSFRDRVGETQYF. The chain is built from TRBV12-3 or TRBV12-4 and TRBJ2-5; the D call from TCRdb, TRBD1, cannot be confirmed without DNA. The length of the CDR3 is 15 residues.